The next 17 T cell receptor beta chains were all read from a single sample in a study of cytomegalovirus exposure and HLA in healthy donors (dated by TCRdb to 2015 to 2018). The receptor library was made with the immunoSEQ multiplex PCR assay. The multiplex PCR relied on a mix of 60 forward primers for TCR Vbeta segments and 13 reverse primers for TCR Jbeta segments. The source is immuneACCESS, and TCRdb retained only in-frame sequences with V and J called. Part of the clones is not carried over; for the studies checked, unresolved V genes explain less than half of this, and the remainder is unexplained. The sample table contains roughly 150,000 clones; only one count was recorded for roughly 83% of them. Clones ranked in the top ten supply about 1.4% of the sample. Specimen: PBMCs. The origin of the receptors is a woman under 30 in good health and CMV-seronegative.

This chain joins TRBV20-1 and TRBJ1-1, with D hard to call. This CDR3 comprises 11 residues. Germline lookup yields CDR1 DFQATT and CDR2 SNEGSKA (reference sequence). The CDR3 nucleotides are TGCAGCCTATCTCGGTTTTCTGAAGCTTTCTTT. Translated: CSLSRFSEAFF.

J is TRBJ1-2 and V is TRBV6-1, with 8 bases fitting TRBD1. The CDR3 is 16 residues long. Germline V lookup: CDR1 MNHNS, CDR2 SASEGT. The V segment lost 4 bases and the J segment 0 bases; nucleotides outside the gene matches: 7. CDR3 sequence reads: CASSVTTGVSNYGYTF. CDR3 nucleotides: TGTGCCAGCAGTGTTACGACAGGGGTCTCTAACTATGGCTACACCTTC.

V usage is TRBV7-9 and J usage is TRBJ2-5; the match to TRBD2 covers 7 bases. Germline CDR1 is SEHNR and CDR2 is FQNEAQ (reference sequence). V gave up 7 bases and J gave up 1 base; unmatched junction bases: 6. The CDR3 extends over 14 amino acids. The CDR3 reads CASNTWTSQETQYF. CDR3 in DNA: TGTGCCAGCAACACCTGGACTAGCCAAGAGACCCAGTACTTC.

On this clone itself: Germline is not matched at one junction end, which may reflect a read error. V gene TRBV9 combines with J gene TRBJ2-4; 8 bases are shared with TRBD1. The CDR3 covers 14 residues. Germline loops: CDR1 SGDLS, CDR2 YYNGEE. In nucleotides, the CDR3 is TGTGCCAGCAGCGGGGCTAGACAGGGGAACAGTCAGTACTTC. Protein: CASSGARQGNSQYF. Using reference TRBV9 and TRBJ2-4 for the parts outside the CDR3, the full variable domain is DSGVTQTPKHLITATGQRVTLRCSPRSGDLSVYWYQQSLDQGLQFLIQYYNGEERAKGNILERFSAQQFPDLHSELNLSSLELGDSALYFCASSGARQGNSQYFGAGTRLSVL.

The chain joins TRBV7-9 to TRBJ1-2; 7 bases map to TRBD1. The CDR3 runs 15 residues. CDR1 is SEHNR and CDR2 is FQNEAQ in the germline V gene (reference sequence). V trimming: 5 bases; J trimming: 3 bases; junction bases outside the gene matches: 9. Written as DNA, the CDR3 is TGTGCCAGCAGCCCATACAGGGGAGGTGACTATGGCTACACCTTC. This translates into CASSPYRGGDYGYTF.

This clone appeared a single time. V and J are TRBV6-1 and TRBJ1-1; a weak D match, TRBD1 (6 bases). Germline CDR1 MNHNS, CDR2 SASEGT. This CDR3 spans 14 amino acids. Trimming left V 1 base short and J 3 bases short, with 9 bases between. The CDR3 DNA reads as TGTGCCAGCAGTGAAGGACAGGTATACACTGAAGCTTTCTTT. This translates into CASSEGQVYTEAFF.

The chain joins TRBV12-1 to TRBJ2-3; the DNA was not used to check the table's D call, TRBD1. TRBV12-1 is a pseudogene. This CDR3 spans 15 amino acids. CDR3 in DNA: TGTGCCAGCAGCTTTGGACAGGATAGCACAGATACGCAGTATTTT. Amino acids: CASSFGQDSTDTQYF.

This chain links TRBV20-1 with TRBJ2-3; D uncertain. The CDR3 has 10 amino acids. Between the trimmed V and J ends, which lost 3 bases and 10 bases, there was a span of 8 bases. Germline lookup yields CDR1 DFQATT and CDR2 SNEGSKA (reference sequence). Here the CDR3 DNA reads TGCAGTGCTAGGAACTACCCGCAGTATTTT. Translation: CSARNYPQYF.

The sample holds a few counts of this clone. V usage is TRBV28 and J usage is TRBJ1-1; tentatively, D is TRBD1 (5 bases). The CDR3 spans 13 residues. CDR1 and CDR2 from the germline V gene are MDHEN and SYDVKM. Trimming stripped 2 bases from V and 9 bases from J, with 13 bases between. CDR3 bases: TGTGCCAGCAGTTTAAGTGACCCAGGGAAAGCTTTCTTT. Protein sequence: CASSLSDPGKAFF.

Only a few counts were recorded for this clone. V usage is TRBV30 and J usage is TRBJ2-7; D might be TRBD1 (5 bases). This CDR3 has 14 amino acids. Germline assignment: CDR1 GTSNPN and CDR2 SVGIG (reference sequence). The V end was cut by 0 bases, the J end by 7 bases, with 16 bases between. The CDR3 loop reads CAWSVGLAGREQYF. CDR3 DNA: TGTGCCTGGAGTGTTGGTTTAGCAGGGCGAGAGCAGTACTTC.

The chain combines TRBV7-2 with TRBJ2-3; tentatively, D is TRBD1 (5 bases). CDR1 is SGHTA and CDR2 is FQGNSA in the germline V gene. CDR3 length: 15 residues. The V end was cut by 5 bases, the J end by 2 bases, with 14 bases between. CDR3 loop: CASSPRAGPTDTQYF. The CDR3 nucleotides read TGTGCCAGCAGCCCCCGGGCAGGGCCCACAGATACGCAGTATTTT. Based on the CDR3 plus reference TRBV7-2 and TRBJ2-3, the full variable domain is GAGVSQSPSNKVTEKGKDVELRCDPISGHTALYWYRQSLGQGLEFLIYFQGNSAPDKSGLPSDRFSAERTGGSVSTLTIQRTQQEDSAVYLCASSPRAGPTDTQYFGPGTRLTVL.

This clone was recorded a few times. V usage is TRBV6-1 and J usage is TRBJ2-1, with TRBD2 identical over 12 bases. The CDR3 sequence is 18 residues long. V was pared by 4 bases and J by 6 bases, with 13 bases of the junction left unmatched. CDR1 and CDR2 (germline): MNHNS, SASEGT. CDR3 sequence (DNA): TGTGCCAGCAGTGTAGTGCTAGCGGGGGGGCCGCTCGGCAATGAGCAGTTCTTC. Protein: CASSVVLAGGPLGNEQFF.

This clone was detected once. V and J are TRBV2 and TRBJ2-7, with no clear D. V was pared by 2 bases and J by 2 bases, with 7 bases between. The CDR3 is 13 amino acids. The V gene's germline CDR1 is SNHLY and CDR2 FYNNEI. The CDR3 spells CASSEPRAYEQYF. CDR3 bases: TGTGCCAGCAGTGAACCCCGGGCCTACGAGCAGTACTTC.

CDR3: CASSLGGGLTDTQYF. In DNA form, the CDR3 reads TGTGCCAGCAGCTTAGGCGGGGGTCTCACAGATACGCAGTATTTT. The J gene is TRBJ2-3, the V gene TRBV11-2; 7 bases are shared with TRBD2. Germline V lookup: CDR1 SGHAT, CDR2 FQNNGV. The ends lost 1 base at V and 2 bases at J; junction bases unmatched: 3. The CDR3 has 15 residues.

The chain employs TRBV7-9 and TRBJ1-2, with TRBD1 matching over 10 bases. Germline trimming cut 2 bases from V and 3 bases from J; bases unmatched to any gene: 9. This CDR3 has 17 residues. Per the germline V gene, CDR1 is SEHNR and CDR2 is FQNEAQ (reference sequence). CDR3 nucleotide sequence: TGTGCCAGCAGCTTACTTCCGGGACAGGGGTCAGACTATGGCTACACCTTC. Its translation is CASSLLPGQGSDYGYTF.

V and J are TRBV7-6 and TRBJ1-3; D not resolved. CDR3 length: 14 amino acids. Trimming took off 7 bases at V and 0 bases at J, with 10 bases between the two ends. The germline CDR1 and CDR2 sequences are SGHVS and FNYEAQ. Written as DNA, the CDR3 is TGTGCCAGCATGAAAGGACTCTCTGGAAACACCATATATTTT. Its protein is CASMKGLSGNTIYF.

The sample holds one count of this clone. This chain links TRBV19 with TRBJ2-6; D may be TRBD1 (5 bases). Germline V CDR1 and CDR2: LNHDA, SQIVND (reference sequence). This CDR3 region has 15 residues. Trimming shortened V by 6 bases and J by 0 bases, and 9 bases separated the two germline ends. DNA of the CDR3: TGTGCCAGTAGCCGAACAGGCTCTGGGGCCAACGTCCTGACTTTC. Its translation: CASSRTGSGANVLTF.